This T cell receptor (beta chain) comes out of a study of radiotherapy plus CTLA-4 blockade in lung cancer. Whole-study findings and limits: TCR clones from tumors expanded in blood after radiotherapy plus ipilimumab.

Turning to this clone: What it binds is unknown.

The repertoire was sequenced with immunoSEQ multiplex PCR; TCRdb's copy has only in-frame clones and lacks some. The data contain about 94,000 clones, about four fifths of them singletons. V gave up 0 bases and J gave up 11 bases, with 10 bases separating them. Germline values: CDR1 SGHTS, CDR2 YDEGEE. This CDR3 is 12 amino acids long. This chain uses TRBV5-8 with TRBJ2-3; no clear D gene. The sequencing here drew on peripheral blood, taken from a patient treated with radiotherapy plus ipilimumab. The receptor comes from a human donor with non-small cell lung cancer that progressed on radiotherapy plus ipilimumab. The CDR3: CASSLDWYGQYF. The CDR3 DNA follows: TGTGCCAGCAGCTTGGACTGGTACGGGCAGTATTTT.